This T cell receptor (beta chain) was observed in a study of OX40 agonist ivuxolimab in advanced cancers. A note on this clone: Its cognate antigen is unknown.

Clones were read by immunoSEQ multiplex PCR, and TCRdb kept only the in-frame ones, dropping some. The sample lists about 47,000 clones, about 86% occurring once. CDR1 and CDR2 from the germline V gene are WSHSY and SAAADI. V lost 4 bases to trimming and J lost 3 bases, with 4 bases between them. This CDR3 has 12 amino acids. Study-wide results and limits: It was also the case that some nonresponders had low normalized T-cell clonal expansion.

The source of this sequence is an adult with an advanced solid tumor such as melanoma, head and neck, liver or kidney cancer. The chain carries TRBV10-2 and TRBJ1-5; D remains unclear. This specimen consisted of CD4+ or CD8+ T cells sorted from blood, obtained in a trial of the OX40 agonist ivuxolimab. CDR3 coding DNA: TGCGCCAGCAGTGGGGACAATCAGCCCCAGCATTTT. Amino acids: CASSGDNQPQHF.